The entry that follows covers one TCR beta chain sequence. These data come from a study of cytomegalovirus exposure and HLA in healthy donors. With 60 Vbeta and 13 Jbeta primers, the PCR was carried out. The repertoire was sequenced with immunoSEQ multiplex PCR; TCRdb's copy has only in-frame clones and lacks some. This sample has approximately 140,000 clones; roughly three quarters occur once, and the top ten carry roughly 4.9%. The CDR3 runs 13 residues. CDR1 and CDR2 (germline): LNHNV, YYDKDF (reference sequence). V is TRBV15 and J is TRBJ2-5; D is perhaps TRBD1 (5 bases). The DNA end favors TRBJ2-7, so the J call may be wrong. This clonotype originated in a woman aged 50 to 65 in good health and CMV-seronegative. Sequenced sample: PBMCs. The CDR3 DNA is TGTGCCACCAGCTTGCGACAGCCCTACGAGCAGTACTTC. Protein sequence: CATSLRQPYEQYF.